Following are 21 T cell receptor beta chains from one sample sequenced in a study of shared clonotypes between healthy human individuals. CD45RO-negative, CCR7-positively selected cells formed the naive CD8 fraction, excluding terminally differentiated effector memory CD45RA+ cells. TCRdb's copy holds only in-frame clones and misses some; the assay was immunoSEQ multiplex PCR. The sample consists of millions of clones, approximately 94% of them appearing once. Sequenced: naive CD8+ T cells sorted from blood. The receptors derive from a man younger than 30 in good health.

The chain uses TRBV7-9 and TRBJ1-5; no clear D. In germline, CDR1 is SEHNR, CDR2 FQNEAQ (reference sequence). V was shortened by 3 bases and J by 7 bases, with 7 bases between the two germline ends. The CDR3 has 12 residues. CDR3 region: CASSLDFQPQHF. The CDR3 DNA reads TGTGCCAGCAGCTTGGACTTCCAGCCCCAGCATTTT.

The chain combines TRBV5-6 with TRBJ1-6; 9 bases match TRBD1. Germline V gives CDR1 SGHDT, CDR2 YYEEEE. The CDR3 loop spans 15 amino acids. J was trimmed by 8 bases and V by 3 bases; bases with no gene match: 6. CDR3: CASSSRRTGDSPLHF. CDR3 in DNA: TGTGCCAGCAGCTCCCGGAGGACAGGGGATTCACCCCTCCACTTT.

The chain recombines TRBV11-3 with TRBJ2-2; 7 bases map to TRBD2. CDR1 and CDR2 (germline): SGHNT, YENEEA. V was clipped by 0 bases and J by 7 bases; unmatched bases: 8. CDR3 length: 16 residues. CDR3 nucleotides: TGTGCCAGCAGCTTAGACCGCGGGAGTTATTTCGGGGAGCTGTTTTTT. This sequence encodes CASSLDRGSYFGELFF.

V is TRBV9 and J is TRBJ2-7; 10 bases agree with TRBD2. Germline CDR1 and CDR2: SGDLS and YYNGEE. V shed 7 bases, J shed 1 base, and the junction held 8 bases outside the gene matches. The CDR3 spans 15 residues. The CDR3 DNA reads TGTGCCAGCTCACCTCGGACTAGCGGATCCTACGAGCAGTACTTC. It is translated as CASSPRTSGSYEQYF.

The J gene is TRBJ2-7, the V gene TRBV6-5, with a tentative D call TRBD2 (6 bases). CDR1 and CDR2 from the germline V gene are MNHEY and SVGAGI. The CDR3 is made up of 13 amino acids. Trimming cost V 6 bases and J 3 bases, with 12 bases left between them. The CDR3 is CASRVAEHYEQYF. In DNA form, the CDR3 reads TGTGCCAGCAGAGTAGCGGAACACTACGAGCAGTACTTC.

In the case of this clone: Different DNA sequences within this sample yield the same CDR3. This chain uses TRBV9 with TRBJ2-6; D not resolved. The CDR3 is made up of 15 amino acids. Trimming removed 4 bases at V and 0 bases at J, with 8 bases between. From germline, CDR1 is SGDLS and CDR2 YYNGEE. The CDR3, as DNA: TGTGCCAGCAGCCTTAGTGGCTCTGGGGCCAACGTCCTGACTTTC. Residues: CASSLSGSGANVLTF.

The chain carries TRBV6-5 and TRBJ2-7; 14 bases line up with TRBD2. There are 15 residues in the CDR3. Germline assignment: CDR1 MNHEY and CDR2 SVGAGI. J was trimmed by 3 bases and V by 7 bases; bases with no gene match: 5. The CDR3 loop is CASTEGLAGDYEQYF. CDR3 DNA: TGTGCCAGCACCGAGGGACTAGCGGGAGACTACGAGCAGTACTTC.

The sample holds one count of this clone. The chain uses TRBV19 and TRBJ1-2; D is undetermined. V dropped 0 bases and J dropped 4 bases, with 15 bases sitting between them. This CDR3 comprises 16 residues. Germline CDR1 is LNHDA and CDR2 is SQIVND (reference sequence). The DNA for the CDR3 is TGTGCCAGTAGTATAGATCTTCTCACCGAAACCTATGGCTACACCTTC. Translation: CASSIDLLTETYGYTF.

The chain has TRBV29-1 and TRBJ1-3; D remains ambiguous. V lost 7 bases and J lost 6, with 16 bases in between. This CDR3 has 13 residues. CDR1 and CDR2 from the germline V gene are SQVTM and ANQGSEA. The CDR3, as DNA: TGCAGCGCTAAACTGACCGGTCAAAACACCATATATTTT. Its translation: CSAKLTGQNTIYF.

This chain links TRBV28 with TRBJ1-6, with a weak D call TRBD1 (6 bases). The CDR3 is 15 residues long. V lost 2 bases and J lost 7, with 12 bases in between. In germline, CDR1 is MDHEN, CDR2 SYDVKM. The CDR3 spells CASSLSQGLNSPLHF. CDR3 DNA sequence: TGTGCCAGCAGTTTAAGCCAGGGGCTCAATTCACCCCTCCACTTT.

The gene calls are TRBV18 and TRBJ2-1; D is perhaps TRBD1 (6 bases). Germline V gene lookup returns CDR1 KGHSH and CDR2 LQKENI. Trimming took 3 bases from V and 0 from J, leaving 15 bases between them. The CDR3 has 17 residues. The CDR3 DNA reads TGTGCCAGCTCACCCCAGGGGCTGACGGGCTCCTACAATGAGCAGTTCTTC. Residues: CASSPQGLTGSYNEQFF.

The genes are TRBV13 and TRBJ2-7; 7 nucleotides align to TRBD2. CDR1 and CDR2 (germline): PRHDT, FYEKMQ (reference sequence). This CDR3 contains 15 residues. Germline trimming cut 5 bases from V and 0 bases from J; bases unmatched to any gene: 7. CDR3: CASSRGGEGSYEQYF. CDR3 in DNA: TGTGCCAGCAGCCGGGGAGGGGAAGGCTCCTACGAGCAGTACTTC.

This clone was detected once. The V and J genes are TRBV7-3 and TRBJ1-1; D not resolved. V gave up 2 bases and J gave up 3 bases, with 7 bases separating them. Germline V gene data show CDR1 as SGHTA and CDR2 as FQGTGA. The CDR3 totals 13 residues. This CDR3 is CASSLEADTEAFF. CDR3 nucleotides: TGTGCCAGCAGCTTAGAGGCTGACACTGAAGCTTTCTTT.

V gene TRBV7-9 combines with J gene TRBJ2-7; 7 bases are a match to TRBD2. This CDR3 has 14 residues. Germline trimming cut 2 bases from V and 2 bases from J; bases unmatched to any gene: 3. The germline V gene encodes CDR1 SEHNR and CDR2 FQNEAQ (reference sequence). The CDR3 nucleotides read TGTGCCAGCAGCTTACCCGGACTAGCCTACGAGCAGTACTTC. Its translation: CASSLPGLAYEQYF.

V gene TRBV10-2 combines with J gene TRBJ1-1; TRBD1 aligns across 7 bases. The CDR3 is 13 amino acids. Germline V gives CDR1 WSHSY, CDR2 SAAADI. J gave up 6 bases and V 7 bases, and 8 bases lay outside the gene matches. CDR3 bases: TGCGCCAGCAACAGGGGCGAATCGGCTGAAGCTTTCTTT. This translates into CASNRGESAEAFF.

Comment on this clone: The sample carries other DNA sequences with the same CDR3. CDR3 DNA: TGTGCCTGGAGCCCCGGCTACGAGCAGTACTTC. This encodes CAWSPGYEQYF. V and J are TRBV30 and TRBJ2-7, with no clear D. The ends were cut back, 3 bases at V and 3 bases at J, with 6 bases in the middle. The V gene's germline CDR1 is GTSNPN and CDR2 SVGIG (reference sequence). This CDR3 region has 11 residues.

This clone was observed once. The gene calls are TRBV27 and TRBJ2-7; 8 bases map to TRBD1. Germline CDR1 is MNHEY and CDR2 is SMNVEV (reference sequence). J was trimmed by 7 bases and V by 2 bases; bases with no gene match: 10. The CDR3 length is 15 residues. CDR3 protein: CASSLGAGGAGEQYF. The CDR3 bases are TGTGCCAGCAGTTTAGGGGCAGGGGGCGCGGGGGAGCAGTACTTC.

This chain links TRBV21-1 with TRBJ1-4. TRBV21-1 is assigned pseudogene status. CDR3 length: 16 amino acids. The CDR3 region has the DNA TGTGCCAGCTGTGAGGGGGGAGTAGAGGCTAATGAAAAACTGTTTTTT. It codes for CASCEGGVEANEKLFF.

The rearrangement uses TRBV6-5 and TRBJ2-7; D uncertain. Trimming shortened V by 2 bases and J by 0 bases, and 11 bases separated the two germline ends. The CDR3 runs to 15 residues. Germline V gene lookup returns CDR1 MNHEY and CDR2 SVGAGI. The CDR3 coding sequence is TGTGCCAGCAGTTACCCGACGGTGAGCTCCTACGAGCAGTACTTC. It is translated as CASSYPTVSSYEQYF.

This chain uses TRBV7-9 with TRBJ2-7; D gene uncertain. This CDR3 is built from 12 residues. Germline loops: CDR1 SEHNR, CDR2 FQNEAQ (reference sequence). V lost 5 bases and J 6 bases, leaving 11 bases between the germline ends. The CDR3 DNA sequence: TGTGCCAGCAGCCCGGAGCCCGGCGAGCAGTACTTC. Its translation is CASSPEPGEQYF.

This clone was counted only a few times. This chain links TRBV25-1 with TRBJ2-7; 10 bases line up with TRBD1. The V and J ends lost 6 bases and 3 bases, in that order; junction bases with no gene match: 8. The CDR3 totals 15 residues. Germline CDR1 is MGHDK and CDR2 is SYGVNS. Here the CDR3 DNA reads TGTGCCAGCAGGGATGGGGGACAGGGGCGCTACGAGCAGTACTTC. Protein sequence: CASRDGGQGRYEQYF.